One and the same sample provided the 10 T cell receptor beta chains below, sequenced in a study of blood T cell repertoires in COVID-19 (dated by TCRdb to about 2020). Library construction relied on the immunoSEQ multiplex PCR assay. The table comes from immuneACCESS by way of TCRdb, which keeps in-frame sequences with V and J called. Part of the clones is missing from these tables; in studies checked, under half for an unresolved V gene and the rest for unknown reasons. The sample includes around 80,000 clones, with around nine tenths observed a single time. The top ten clonotypes cover approximately 5.1% of the sample. The material sequenced was peripheral blood. Source of these receptors: a woman older than 75 with acute or convalescent COVID-19.

The chain uses TRBV19 and TRBJ2-3, with TRBD2 identical over 7 bases. Germline CDR1 reads LNHDA; CDR2 reads SQIVND (reference sequence). V trimming: 8 bases; J trimming: 3 bases; junction bases outside the gene matches: 8. The CDR3 has 14 amino acids. CDR3: CASGNMGGTDTQYF. DNA for the CDR3: TGTGCCAGTGGTAACATGGGGGGGACAGATACGCAGTATTTT.

CDR3 residues: CATAGGYKSGELFF. CDR3 DNA: TGTGCCACAGCGGGGGGGTATAAGAGCGGGGAGCTGTTTTTT. This chain links TRBV7-2 with TRBJ2-2; 10 positions match TRBD2. The germline CDR1 and CDR2 sequences are SGHTA and FQGNSA. The CDR3 runs 14 residues. Germline trimming cut 10 bases from V and 7 bases from J; bases unmatched to any gene: 9. The full variable domain, rest sourced from reference TRBV7-2 and TRBJ2-2, is GAGVSQSPSNKVTEKGKDVELRCDPISGHTALYWYRQSLGQGLEFLIYFQGNSAPDKSGLPSDRFSAERTGGSVSTLTIQRTQQEDSAVYLCATAGGYKSGELFFGEGSRLTVL.

This rearrangement joins TRBV12-5 to TRBJ2-3; 7 bases match TRBD2. CDR1 is LGHNT and CDR2 is FRNRAP in the germline V gene. This CDR3 has 15 residues. J was trimmed by 2 bases and V by 6 bases; bases with no gene match: 8. As DNA, the CDR3 is TGTGCTAGTGGCGGCATAGCGGGTTCCACAGATACGCAGTATTTT. This sequence encodes CASGGIAGSTDTQYF.

This chain joins TRBV5-4 and TRBJ2-6; 14 bases match TRBD2. Looked up from germline, CDR1 is SGHNT and CDR2 is YYREEE (reference sequence). The V gene end was trimmed by 0 bases and the J gene end by 2 bases; junction bases not matched to a gene: 1. CDR3 size: 18 residues. Written as DNA, the CDR3 is TGTGCCAGCAGCTTGGGACTAGCGGGGGGGCCTGGGGCCAACGTCCTGACTTTC. Translated, it gives CASSLGLAGGPGANVLTF.

The rearrangement uses TRBV11-1 and TRBJ1-6; D is possibly TRBD1 (5 bases). This CDR3 has 13 amino acids. The V gene's germline CDR1 is SGHAT and CDR2 FQDESV (reference sequence). V was pared by 3 bases and J by 6 bases, with 6 bases between. This chain's CDR3 is CASSLGLNSPLHF. The DNA for the CDR3 is TGTGCCAGCAGCTTGGGACTTAATTCACCCCTCCACTTT.

The table lists this clone with many counts. The chain recombines TRBV19 with TRBJ2-4, with D hard to call. The CDR3 extends over 12 amino acids. V was cut by 1 base and J by 9 bases, with 7 bases left in between. Germline CDR1 is LNHDA and CDR2 is SQIVND (reference sequence). Here the CDR3 reads CASSIGRAIQYF. The CDR3 bases are TGTGCCAGTAGTATAGGGAGAGCCATTCAGTACTTC.

The chain carries TRBV11-3 and TRBJ1-1; D is unresolved. V lost 1 base to trimming and J lost 1 base, with 4 bases between them. CDR1 and CDR2 (germline): SGHNT, YENEEA. The CDR3 is 13 residues long. CDR3 DNA sequence: TGTGCCAGCAGCTTAGGAGAGAACACTGAAGCTTTCTTT. Residues: CASSLGENTEAFF.

The chain employs TRBV6-1 and TRBJ1-5, with a tentative D call TRBD1 (5 bases). Per germline, CDR1 MNHNS and CDR2 SASEGT. V was trimmed by 5 bases and J by 5 bases, leaving 13 bases between them. This CDR3 contains 14 residues. The CDR3 is CASSYGRVDQPQHF. In DNA form, the CDR3 reads TGTGCCAGCAGTTATGGCAGGGTCGATCAGCCCCAGCATTTT.

V is TRBV24-1 and J is TRBJ2-1; weak D call: TRBD1 (5 bases). Germline V gives CDR1 KGHDR, CDR2 SFDVKD. The V end lost 5 bases, the J end lost 5 bases, and 9 bases lay between the germline ends. The CDR3 has 13 residues. CDR3 residues: CATSAGADNEQFF. In DNA form, the CDR3 reads TGTGCCACCAGTGCTGGGGCCGACAATGAGCAGTTCTTC.

This chain uses TRBV19 with TRBJ2-7; D perhaps matches TRBD2 (5 bases). V shed 11 bases and J shed 6 bases, with 14 bases lying between them. Germline CDR1 reads LNHDA; CDR2 reads SQIVND (reference sequence). There are 11 residues in the CDR3. CDR3 nucleotides: TGTGCCTCACGGACGGCGGGCGAGCAGTACTTC. This sequence encodes CASRTAGEQYF.